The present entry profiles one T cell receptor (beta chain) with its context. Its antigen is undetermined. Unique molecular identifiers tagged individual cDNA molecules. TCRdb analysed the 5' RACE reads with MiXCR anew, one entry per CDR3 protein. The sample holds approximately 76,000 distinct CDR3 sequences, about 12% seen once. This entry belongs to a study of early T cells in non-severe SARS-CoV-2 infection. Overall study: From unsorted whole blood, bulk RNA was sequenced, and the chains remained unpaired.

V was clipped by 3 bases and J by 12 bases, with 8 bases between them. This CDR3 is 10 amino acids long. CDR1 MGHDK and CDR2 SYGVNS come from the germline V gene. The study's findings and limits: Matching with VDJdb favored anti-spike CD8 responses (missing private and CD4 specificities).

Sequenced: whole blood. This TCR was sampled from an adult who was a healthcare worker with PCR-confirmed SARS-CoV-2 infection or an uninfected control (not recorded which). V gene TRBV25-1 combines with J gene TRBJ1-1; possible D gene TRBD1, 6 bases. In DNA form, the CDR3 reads TGTGCCAGCAGTGACGGGACACCTTTCTTT. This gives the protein CASSDGTPFF.